Each of the 24 T cell receptor beta chains below was sequenced from the same sample in a study of T-cell reconstitution after alpha-beta-depleted transplantation in children. The authors prepared the TCRbeta library with unique molecular identifiers. TCRdb re-called the PCR reads through MiXCR, storing one row per CDR3 protein. The sample shows about 980,000 distinct CDR3 sequences, about 31% of them seen only once. The input for sequencing was PBMCs, mostly from graft donor cells, taken 360 days after TCRalphabeta/CD19-depleted stem cell transplant. These receptors were obtained from a boy less than two years old who had a stem cell transplant for SCID, so the T cells may come from the graft donor.

At least ten counts were recorded for this clonotype. J is TRBJ2-3 and V is TRBV6-6, with D perhaps matching TRBD2 (5 bases). CDR1 is MNHNY, CDR2 SVGAGI, per germline (reference sequence). V dropped 2 bases and J dropped 3 bases, with 6 bases sitting between them. The CDR3 extends over 13 amino acids. CDR3 region: CASSYAGTDTQYF. The CDR3, as DNA: TGTGCCAGCAGTTACGCGGGTACAGATACGCAGTATTTT.

The CDR3 DNA sequence: TGCAGCGTTGGGGGTCCTCTGGAAGCTTTCTTT. Protein sequence: CSVGGPLEAFF. The rearrangement links TRBV29-1 to TRBJ1-1; no clear D. CDR1 and CDR2 (germline): SQVTM, ANQGSEA. The CDR3 consists of 11 residues. V lost 4 bases, J lost 8 bases, and 11 bases lay in between.

The chain employs TRBV12-3 or TRBV12-4 and TRBJ2-1; D assignment may be TRBD1 or TRBD2 (5 bases each). V shed 7 bases and J shed 7 bases, with 14 bases lying between them. CDR3 length: 13 residues. The CDR3 loop reads CASTYLGGNEQFF. As DNA, the CDR3 is TGTGCCAGCACCTACCTTGGGGGAAATGAGCAGTTCTTC.

The chain recombines TRBV18 with TRBJ1-4, with 8 bases fitting TRBD1. Trimming took 3 bases from V and 0 from J; bases not matched to a gene: 3. Germline CDR1 and CDR2: KGHSH and LQKENI. This CDR3 spans 16 amino acids. The CDR3 coding sequence is TGTGCCAGCTCACCGGACAGGGCGACAACTAATGAAAAACTGTTTTTT. Translating it yields CASSPDRATTNEKLFF.

This chain connects TRBV12-5 to TRBJ1-5; 9 nucleotides agree with TRBD1. Germline trimming cut 6 bases from V and 2 bases from J; bases unmatched to any gene: 5. Germline CDR1 is LGHNT and CDR2 is FRNRAP. The CDR3 length is 15 residues. In nucleotides, the CDR3 is TGTGCTAGTGGCCTGGGACAGGGAGGCAATCAGCCCCAGCATTTT. Its protein is CASGLGQGGNQPQHF.

V usage is TRBV18 and J usage is TRBJ1-1; D is undetermined. The CDR3 consists of 12 residues. Germline V gene sequence: CDR1 KGHSH, CDR2 LQKENI. Trimming removed 2 bases at V and 8 bases at J, with 9 bases between. The CDR3 sequence: CASSPTGVEAFF. The CDR3, as DNA: TGTGCCAGCTCACCAACCGGAGTCGAAGCTTTCTTT.

This clonotype has a handful of counts. The J gene is TRBJ2-5, the V gene TRBV3-1, with a possible D match to TRBD2 (5 bases). The germline V and J ends were trimmed by 2 bases and 5 bases, with 15 bases remaining between them. The CDR3 consists of 15 residues. The germline gives CDR1 LGHDT, CDR2 YNNKEL (reference sequence). The CDR3 nucleotides read TGTGCCAGCAGCCAAAGGCCGGACTCCCGGGAGACCCAGTACTTC. It is translated as CASSQRPDSRETQYF.

Here the CDR3 DNA reads TGCAGCGTGGCCGACAGGGTTGAAAAACTGTTTTTT. Its protein product is CSVADRVEKLFF. The rearrangement uses TRBV29-1 and TRBJ1-4; 7 positions agree with TRBD1. Germline-derived CDR1 and CDR2 are SQVTM and ANQGSEA. The CDR3 sequence is 12 residues long. With 6 bases clipped from V and 7 bases from J, the junction kept 5 bases outside the gene matches.

This clonotype was seen a few times. J is TRBJ2-5 and V is TRBV10-2; 11 bases agree with TRBD2. The germline CDR1 and CDR2 sequences are WSHSY and SAAADI. The CDR3 extends over 12 amino acids. With V trimmed by 8 bases and J by 5 bases, 1 base remained unmatched. CDR3 bases: TGCGCCAGCGCTAGCGGGGGGGAGACCCAGTACTTC. Translated, it gives CASASGGETQYF.

The rearrangement joins TRBV29-1 to TRBJ2-1; TRBD1 aligns across 10 bases. V shed 6 bases and J 5 bases; nucleotides not matched to a gene: 10. The CDR3 has 15 amino acids. CDR1 is SQVTM, CDR2 ANQGSEA, per germline. The CDR3 coding sequence is TGCAGCGTAGTACGGGACAGGGGAAGGAACAATGAGCAGTTCTTC. It codes for CSVVRDRGRNNEQFF.

This clonotype was observed a few times. The chain links TRBV27 to TRBJ2-2, with D tentatively TRBD1 or TRBD2 (6 bases each). The CDR3 has 15 amino acids. The germline V gene has CDR1 MNHEY and CDR2 SMNVEV (reference sequence). V shed 3 bases and J shed 4 bases, with 12 bases lying between them. The CDR3 DNA is TGTGCCAGCAGTTTCTCACAGGGAGGCACCGGGGAGCTGTTTTTT. This gives the protein CASSFSQGGTGELFF.

This clonotype was observed a handful of times. The CDR3 is CASSPGWARGKVSGELFF. The CDR3 region has the DNA TGCGCCAGCAGCCCTGGGTGGGCAAGAGGGAAGGTATCCGGGGAGCTGTTTTTT. V and J are TRBV5-1 and TRBJ2-2; D may be TRBD2 (5 bases). The germline V gene encodes CDR1 SGHRS and CDR2 YFSETQ. This CDR3 has 18 residues. Trimming removed 4 bases at V and 6 bases at J, with 25 bases between. Using reference TRBV5-1 and TRBJ2-2 for the parts outside the CDR3, the full variable domain is KAGVTQTPRYLIKTRGQQVTLSCSPISGHRSVSWYQQTPGQGLQFLFEYFSETQRNKGNFPGRFSGRQFSNSRSEMNVSTLELGDSALYLCASSPGWARGKVSGELFFGEGSRLTVL.

The CDR3 coding sequence is TGCAGTGCCAAGTGGGGGGTTAATAGCAATCAGCCCCAGCATTTT. Encoded protein: CSAKWGVNSNQPQHF. V and J are TRBV20-1 and TRBJ1-5, with a possible D match to TRBD1 (5 bases). Trimming removed 6 bases at V and 0 bases at J, with 15 bases between. CDR3 size: 15 residues. Germline CDR1 reads DFQATT; CDR2 reads SNEGSKA (reference sequence).

The V gene is TRBV6-1, the J gene TRBJ2-1; TRBD2 matches at 10 bases. The V gene end was trimmed by 3 bases and the J gene end by 6 bases; junction bases not matched to a gene: 8. Germline CDR1 MNHNS, CDR2 SASEGT. The CDR3 contains 16 residues. Here the CDR3 DNA reads TGTGCCAGCAGTGACCCCGGAGCGGGGGGGCCCAATGAGCAGTTCTTC. Translating it yields CASSDPGAGGPNEQFF.

The rearrangement joins TRBV5-1 to TRBJ2-5, with D possibly being TRBD2 (5 bases). Germline CDR1 is SGHRS and CDR2 is YFSETQ. The CDR3 is made up of 13 amino acids. V dropped 5 bases and J dropped 4 bases, with 12 bases sitting between them. CDR3 nucleotides: TGCGCCAGCAGAAAGCGAGGGTTAGAGACCCAGTACTTC. It encodes CASRKRGLETQYF.

There are a few counts of this clonotype. This sequence joins TRBV9 and TRBJ2-1; TRBD1 aligns across 9 bases. The junction had 4 bases not matched to a gene; V was cut back by 0 bases and J by 6 bases. The length of the CDR3 is 15 residues. The germline CDR1 and CDR2 sequences are SGDLS and YYNGEE. CDR3 in DNA: TGTGCCAGCAGCGTAGGGGACAGGGTCCCCAATGAGCAGTTCTTC. Encoded protein: CASSVGDRVPNEQFF.

V gene TRBV7-2 combines with J gene TRBJ1-6, with D uncertain. The germline V and J ends were trimmed by 1 base and 9 bases, with 13 bases remaining between them. The CDR3 consists of 15 residues. Germline V gene sequence: CDR1 SGHTA, CDR2 FQGNSA. CDR3 in DNA: TGTGCCAGCAGCTTAGGTGGCAGTAGTTCTTCACCCCTCCACTTT. Translation gives CASSLGGSSSSPLHF.

This clonotype has a handful of counts. The chain employs TRBV5-1 and TRBJ1-1, with D perhaps TRBD1 (6 bases). CDR1 and CDR2 (germline): SGHRS, YFSETQ. The CDR3 is 15 residues long. Trimming stripped 0 bases from V and 5 bases from J, with 14 bases between. Written as DNA, the CDR3 is TGCGCCAGCAGCTTGGTGGGGGGCAAAGGAACTGAAGCTTTCTTT. Its translation: CASSLVGGKGTEAFF.

The V gene is TRBV14, the J gene TRBJ2-7; D possibly corresponds to TRBD1 (6 bases). Germline loops: CDR1 SGHDN, CDR2 FVKESK. The CDR3 totals 15 residues. V dropped 4 bases and J dropped 9 bases, with 22 bases sitting between them. The CDR3 DNA reads TGTGCCAGCAGCCGAGAATGGGACATGGATAGTATGCAGTACTTC. It encodes CASSREWDMDSMQYF.

The chain employs TRBV29-1 and TRBJ1-1, with 11 bases fitting TRBD1. Germline trimming cut 3 bases from V and 3 bases from J; bases unmatched to any gene: 9. This CDR3 comprises 16 residues. Germline V CDR1 and CDR2: SQVTM, ANQGSEA. DNA for the CDR3: TGCAGCGTTGATGGGCCAGGGACAGGGGGTCACACTGAAGCTTTCTTT. Protein: CSVDGPGTGGHTEAFF.

The table lists this clonotype with a few counts. V is TRBV5-1 and J is TRBJ1-1, with TRBD1 matching 10 bases. The V gene's germline CDR1 is SGHRS and CDR2 YFSETQ. V trimming: 0 bases; J trimming: 4 bases; junction bases outside the gene matches: 3. This CDR3 comprises 15 residues. CDR3 DNA sequence: TGCGCCAGCAGCTTGGGACAGGGGGCGAGCACTGAAGCTTTCTTT. It codes for CASSLGQGASTEAFF.

This clonotype was seen a handful of times. CDR3 amino acids: CASSLGPPSPTDTQYF. The CDR3 DNA reads TGCGCCAGCAGCTTGGGGCCGCCCTCTCCCACAGATACGCAGTATTTT. V is TRBV5-1 and J is TRBJ2-3; D remains ambiguous. Germline V gene data show CDR1 as SGHRS and CDR2 as YFSETQ. The CDR3 is 16 amino acids. The V end lost 0 bases, the J end lost 2 bases, and 13 bases lay between the germline ends. The whole variable domain, filled in from reference TRBV5-1 and TRBJ2-3, reads KAGVTQTPRYLIKTRGQQVTLSCSPISGHRSVSWYQQTPGQGLQFLFEYFSETQRNKGNFPGRFSGRQFSNSRSEMNVSTLELGDSALYLCASSLGPPSPTDTQYFGPGTRLTVL.

This clonotype was counted a few times. The chain employs TRBV12-3 or TRBV12-4 and TRBJ2-2; D is undetermined. The CDR3 has 13 residues. Trimming took 1 base from V and 6 from J, leaving 6 bases between them. CDR3 in DNA: TGTGCCAGCAGTTTAGGGACCCCCGGGGAGCTGTTTTTT. Amino acid sequence: CASSLGTPGELFF.

This clonotype has only a few counts. V usage is TRBV6-2 or TRBV6-3 and J usage is TRBJ2-7, with D possibly TRBD2 on 6 matching bases. CDR1 MNHEY and CDR2 SVGEGT come from the germline V gene. Trimming pared 1 base from V and 3 bases from J, leaving 28 bases between. CDR3 size: 20 residues. The CDR3 is CASSYFGGEDWGFDYYEQYF. The CDR3, as DNA: TGTGCCAGCAGTTACTTCGGCGGGGAGGACTGGGGGTTTGACTACTACGAGCAGTACTTC.